The entry below gives a single T cell receptor (beta chain) sequence along with its context. The sample belongs to a study of control samples from healthy donors and cancer patients. CDR3 size: 14 residues. The V and J ends lost 1 base and 1 base respectively, with 8 bases between them. In germline, CDR1 is LGHNA, CDR2 YSLEER. Profiled with immunoSEQ multiplex PCR; TCRdb holds only in-frame clones, not every one. Of roughly 69,000 clones in the sample, 80% to 90% are singletons; the top ten hold around 2%. The specimen was PBMCs. The receptor was derived from a woman between 50 and 59 years old with head and neck cancer. This chain connects TRBV4-3 to TRBJ2-7; D call uncertain. Written as DNA, the CDR3 is TGCGCCAGCAGCCAAGGGGTGGGATCCTACGAGCAGTACTTC. Translated: CASSQGVGSYEQYF.